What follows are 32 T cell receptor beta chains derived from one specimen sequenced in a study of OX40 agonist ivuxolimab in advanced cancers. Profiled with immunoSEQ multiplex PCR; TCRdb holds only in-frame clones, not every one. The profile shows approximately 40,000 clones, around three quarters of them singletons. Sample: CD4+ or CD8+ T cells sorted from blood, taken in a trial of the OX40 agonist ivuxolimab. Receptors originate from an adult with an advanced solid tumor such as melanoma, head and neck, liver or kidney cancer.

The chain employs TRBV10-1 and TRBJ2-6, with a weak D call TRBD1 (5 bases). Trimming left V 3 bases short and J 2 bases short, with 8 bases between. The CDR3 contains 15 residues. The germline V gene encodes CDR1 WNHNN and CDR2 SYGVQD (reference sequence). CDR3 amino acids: CASSDRVAGANVLTF. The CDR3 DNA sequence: TGCGCCAGCAGTGACAGGGTGGCTGGGGCCAACGTCCTGACTTTC.

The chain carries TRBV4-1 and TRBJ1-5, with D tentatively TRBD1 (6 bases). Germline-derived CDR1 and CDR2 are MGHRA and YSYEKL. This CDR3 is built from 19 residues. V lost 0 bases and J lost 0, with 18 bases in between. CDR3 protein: CASSQDPINRADSNQPQHF. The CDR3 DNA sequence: TGCGCCAGCAGCCAAGACCCCATCAACAGGGCGGATAGCAATCAGCCCCAGCATTTT.

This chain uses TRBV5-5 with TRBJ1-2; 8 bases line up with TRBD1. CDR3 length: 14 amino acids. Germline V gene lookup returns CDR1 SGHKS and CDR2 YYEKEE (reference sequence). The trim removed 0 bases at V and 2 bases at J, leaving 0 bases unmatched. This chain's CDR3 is CASSLGQGNYGYTF. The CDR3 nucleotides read TGTGCCAGCAGCTTGGGACAGGGGAACTATGGCTACACCTTC.

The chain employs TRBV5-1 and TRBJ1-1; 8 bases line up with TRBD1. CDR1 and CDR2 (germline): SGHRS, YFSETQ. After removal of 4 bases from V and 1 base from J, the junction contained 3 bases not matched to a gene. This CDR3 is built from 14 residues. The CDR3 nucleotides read TGCGCCAGCAGCGCACAGGGGGAGAACACTGAAGCTTTCTTT. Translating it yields CASSAQGENTEAFF.

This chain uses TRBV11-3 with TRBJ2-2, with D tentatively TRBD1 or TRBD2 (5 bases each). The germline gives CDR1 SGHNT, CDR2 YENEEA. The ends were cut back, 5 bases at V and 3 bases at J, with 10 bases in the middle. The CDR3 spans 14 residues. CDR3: CASSPRGDTGELFF. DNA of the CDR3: TGTGCCAGCAGCCCCCGGGGCGACACCGGGGAGCTGTTTTTT. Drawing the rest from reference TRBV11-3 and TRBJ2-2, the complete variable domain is EAGVVQSPRYKIIEKKQPVAFWCNPISGHNTLYWYLQNLGQGPELLIRYENEEAVDDSQLPKDRFSAERLKGVDSTLKIQPAELGDSAVYLCASSPRGDTGELFFGEGSRLTVL.

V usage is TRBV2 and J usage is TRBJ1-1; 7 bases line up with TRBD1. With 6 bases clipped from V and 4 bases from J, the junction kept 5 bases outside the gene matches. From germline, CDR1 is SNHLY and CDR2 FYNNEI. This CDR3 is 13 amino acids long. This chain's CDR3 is CASRATGTTEAFF. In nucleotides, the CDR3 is TGTGCCAGCAGGGCGACAGGGACCACTGAAGCTTTCTTT.

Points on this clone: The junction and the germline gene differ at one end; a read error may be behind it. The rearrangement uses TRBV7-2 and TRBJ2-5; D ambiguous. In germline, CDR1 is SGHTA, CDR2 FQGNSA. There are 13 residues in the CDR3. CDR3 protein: CASSLELQGTQYF. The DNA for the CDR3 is TGTGCCAGCAGCTTAGAACTGCAAGGGACCCAGTACTTC. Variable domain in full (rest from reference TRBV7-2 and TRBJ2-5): GAGVSQSPSNKVTEKGKDVELRCDPISGHTALYWYRQSLGQGLEFLIYFQGNSAPDKSGLPSDRFSAERTGGSVSTLTIQRTQQEDSAVYLCASSLELQGTQYFGPGTRLLVL.

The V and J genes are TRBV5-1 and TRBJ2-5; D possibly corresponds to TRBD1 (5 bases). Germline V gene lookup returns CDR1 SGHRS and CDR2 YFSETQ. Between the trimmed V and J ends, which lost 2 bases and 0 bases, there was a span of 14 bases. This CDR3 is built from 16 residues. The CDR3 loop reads CASSFGDREYQETQYF. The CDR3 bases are TGCGCCAGCAGCTTTGGAGACAGAGAGTACCAAGAGACCCAGTACTTC.

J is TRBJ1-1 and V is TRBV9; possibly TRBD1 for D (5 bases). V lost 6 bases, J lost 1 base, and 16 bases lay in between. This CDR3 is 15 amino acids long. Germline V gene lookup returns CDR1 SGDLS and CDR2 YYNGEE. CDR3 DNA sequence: TGTGCCAGCAAGCCCCGGCAGGGCGGGAACACTGAAGCTTTCTTT. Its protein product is CASKPRQGGNTEAFF.

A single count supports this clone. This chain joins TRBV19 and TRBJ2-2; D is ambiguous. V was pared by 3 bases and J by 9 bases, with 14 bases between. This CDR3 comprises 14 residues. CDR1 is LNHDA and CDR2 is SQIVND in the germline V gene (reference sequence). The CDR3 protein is CASSITFAPRELFF. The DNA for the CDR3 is TGTGCCAGTAGTATTACTTTCGCGCCCCGGGAGCTGTTTTTT.

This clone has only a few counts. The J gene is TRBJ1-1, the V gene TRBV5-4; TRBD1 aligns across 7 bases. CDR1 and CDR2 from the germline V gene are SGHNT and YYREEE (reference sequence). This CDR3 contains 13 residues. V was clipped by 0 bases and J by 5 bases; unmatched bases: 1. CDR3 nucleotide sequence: TGTGCCAGCAGCTTGGGCAGGGGGACTGAAGCTTTCTTT. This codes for CASSLGRGTEAFF.

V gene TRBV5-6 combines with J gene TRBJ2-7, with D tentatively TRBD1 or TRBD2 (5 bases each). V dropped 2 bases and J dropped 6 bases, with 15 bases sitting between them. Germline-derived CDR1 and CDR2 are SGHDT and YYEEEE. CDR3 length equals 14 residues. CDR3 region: CASSLAVSGGEQYF. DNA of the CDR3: TGTGCCAGCAGCTTAGCCGTGTCTGGGGGCGAGCAGTACTTC. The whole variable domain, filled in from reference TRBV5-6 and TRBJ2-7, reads DAGVTQSPTHLIKTRGQQVTLRCSPKSGHDTVSWYQQALGQGPQFIFQYYEEEERQRGNFPDRFSGHQFPNYSSELNVNALLLGDSALYLCASSLAVSGGEQYFGPGTRLTVT.

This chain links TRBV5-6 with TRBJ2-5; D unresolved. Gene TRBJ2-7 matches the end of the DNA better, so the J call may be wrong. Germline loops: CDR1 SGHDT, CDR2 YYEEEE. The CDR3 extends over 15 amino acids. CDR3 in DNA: TGTGCCAGCAGCTTAAGGTTAATGTCTGGTTACGAGCAGTACTTC. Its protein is CASSLRLMSGYEQYF.

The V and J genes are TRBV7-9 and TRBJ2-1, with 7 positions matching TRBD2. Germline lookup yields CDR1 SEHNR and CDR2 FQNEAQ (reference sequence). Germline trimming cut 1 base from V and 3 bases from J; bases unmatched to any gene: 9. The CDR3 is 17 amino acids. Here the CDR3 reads CASSLGVGREIYNEQFF. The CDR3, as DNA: TGTGCCAGCAGCTTAGGGGTCGGGCGGGAGATCTACAATGAGCAGTTCTTC.

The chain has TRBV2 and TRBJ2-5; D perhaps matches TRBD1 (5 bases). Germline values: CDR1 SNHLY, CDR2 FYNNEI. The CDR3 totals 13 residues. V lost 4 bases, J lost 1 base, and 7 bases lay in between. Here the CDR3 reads CASSGQPQETQYF. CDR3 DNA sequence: TGTGCCAGCAGTGGACAGCCCCAAGAGACCCAGTACTTC.

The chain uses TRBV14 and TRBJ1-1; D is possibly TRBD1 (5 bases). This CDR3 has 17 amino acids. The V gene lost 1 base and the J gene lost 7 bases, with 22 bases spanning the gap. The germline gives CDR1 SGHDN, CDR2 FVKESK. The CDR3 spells CASSQVSGRARGIEAFF. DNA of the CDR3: TGTGCCAGCAGCCAAGTGTCAGGCAGGGCCAGAGGAATTGAAGCTTTCTTT.

The CDR3 bases are TGTGCCAGCTCAGCAGACTCGAACTATGGCTACACCTTC. Residues: CASSADSNYGYTF. J is TRBJ1-2 and V is TRBV18; D gene unclear. CDR1 KGHSH and CDR2 LQKENI come from the germline V gene. Trimming left V 5 bases short and J 2 bases short, with 9 bases between. CDR3 length equals 13 residues.

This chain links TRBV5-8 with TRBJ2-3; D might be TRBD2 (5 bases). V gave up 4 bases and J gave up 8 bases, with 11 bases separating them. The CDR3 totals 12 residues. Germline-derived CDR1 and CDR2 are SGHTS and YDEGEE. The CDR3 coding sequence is TGTGCCAGCAGCCCCCGTGCGGGTACGCAGTATTTT. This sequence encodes CASSPRAGTQYF.

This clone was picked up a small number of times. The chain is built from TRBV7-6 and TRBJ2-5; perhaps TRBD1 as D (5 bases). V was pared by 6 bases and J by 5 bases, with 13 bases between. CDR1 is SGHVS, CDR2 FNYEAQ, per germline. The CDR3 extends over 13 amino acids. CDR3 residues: CASSRGHQETQYF. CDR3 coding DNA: TGTGCCAGCAGTCGAGGACATCAGGAGACCCAGTACTTC. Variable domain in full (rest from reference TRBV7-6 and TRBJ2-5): GAGVSQSPRYKVTKRGQDVALRCDPISGHVSLYWYRQALGQGPEFLTYFNYEAQQDKSGLPNDRFSAERPEGSISTLTIQRTEQRDSAMYRCASSRGHQETQYFGPGTRLLVL.

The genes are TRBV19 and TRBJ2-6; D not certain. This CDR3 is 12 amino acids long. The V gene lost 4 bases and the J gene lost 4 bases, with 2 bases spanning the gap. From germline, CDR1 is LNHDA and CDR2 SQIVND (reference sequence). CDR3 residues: CASSTGANVLTF. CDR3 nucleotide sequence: TGTGCCAGTAGTACAGGGGCCAACGTCCTGACTTTC. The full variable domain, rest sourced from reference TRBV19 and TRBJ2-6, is DGGITQSPKYLFRKEGQNVTLSCEQNLNHDAMYWYRQDPGQGLRLIYYSQIVNDFQKGDIAEGYSVSREKKESFPLTVTSAQKNPTAFYLCASSTGANVLTFGAGSRLTVL.

CDR3 loop: CASSLDLALAGTWANTQYF. The CDR3 coding sequence is TGTGCCAGCAGCTTAGATTTGGCGCTAGCGGGAACGTGGGCGAATACGCAGTATTTT. The V and J genes are TRBV7-8 and TRBJ2-3, with TRBD2 identical over 9 bases. Germline CDR1 SGHVS, CDR2 FQNEAQ. Germline trimming cut 1 base from V and 7 bases from J; bases unmatched to any gene: 18. This CDR3 is built from 19 residues.

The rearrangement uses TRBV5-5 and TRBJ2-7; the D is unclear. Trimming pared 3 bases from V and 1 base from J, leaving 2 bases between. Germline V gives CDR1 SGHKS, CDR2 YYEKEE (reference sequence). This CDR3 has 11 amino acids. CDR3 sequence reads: CASSSSYEQYF. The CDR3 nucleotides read TGTGCCAGCAGCTCATCCTACGAGCAGTACTTC.

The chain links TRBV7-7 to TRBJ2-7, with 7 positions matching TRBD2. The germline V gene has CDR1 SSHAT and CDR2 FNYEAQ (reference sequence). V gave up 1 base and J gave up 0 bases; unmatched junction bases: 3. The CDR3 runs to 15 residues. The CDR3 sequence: CASSLERGPSYEQYF. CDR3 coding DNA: TGTGCCAGCAGCTTAGAGCGGGGCCCCTCCTACGAGCAGTACTTC.

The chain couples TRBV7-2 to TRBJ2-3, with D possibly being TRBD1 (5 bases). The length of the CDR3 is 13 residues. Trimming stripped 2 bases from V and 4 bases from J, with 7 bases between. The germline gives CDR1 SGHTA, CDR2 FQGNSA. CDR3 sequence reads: CASSLQGPDTQYF. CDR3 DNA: TGTGCCAGCAGCTTACAGGGTCCAGATACGCAGTATTTT.

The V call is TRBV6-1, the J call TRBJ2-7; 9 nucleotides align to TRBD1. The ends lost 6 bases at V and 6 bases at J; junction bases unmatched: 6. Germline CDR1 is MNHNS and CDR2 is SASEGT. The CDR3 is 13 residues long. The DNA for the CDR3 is TGTGCCAGCAGAGGACAGGGGTCACCCGAGCAGTACTTC. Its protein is CASRGQGSPEQYF.

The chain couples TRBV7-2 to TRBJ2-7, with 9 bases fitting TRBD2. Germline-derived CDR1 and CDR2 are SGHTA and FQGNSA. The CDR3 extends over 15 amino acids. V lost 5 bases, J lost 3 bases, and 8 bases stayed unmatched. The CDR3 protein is CASSPASGAFYEQYF. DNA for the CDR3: TGTGCCAGCAGCCCGGCTAGCGGGGCGTTCTACGAGCAGTACTTC.

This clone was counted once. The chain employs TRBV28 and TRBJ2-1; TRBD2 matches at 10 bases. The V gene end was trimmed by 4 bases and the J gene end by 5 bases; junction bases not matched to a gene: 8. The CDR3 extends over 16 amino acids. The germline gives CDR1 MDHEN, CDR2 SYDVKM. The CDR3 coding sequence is TGTGCCAGCAGTTCTGAAACTAGCGGGGCCCACAATGAGCAGTTCTTC. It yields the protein CASSSETSGAHNEQFF.

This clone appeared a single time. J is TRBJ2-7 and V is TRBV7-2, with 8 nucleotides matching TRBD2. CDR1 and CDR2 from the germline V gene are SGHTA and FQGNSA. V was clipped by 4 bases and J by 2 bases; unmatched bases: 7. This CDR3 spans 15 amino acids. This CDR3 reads CASSSPGTRTYEQYF. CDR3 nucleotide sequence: TGTGCCAGCAGCTCCCCCGGGACTAGGACCTACGAGCAGTACTTC. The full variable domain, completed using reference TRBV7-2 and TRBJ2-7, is GAGVSQSPSNKVTEKGKDVELRCDPISGHTALYWYRQSLGQGLEFLIYFQGNSAPDKSGLPSDRFSAERTGGSVSTLTIQRTQQEDSAVYLCASSSPGTRTYEQYFGPGTRLTVT.

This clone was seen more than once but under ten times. CDR3 DNA sequence: TGTGCCAGCAGGGGACCTACCTACGAGCAGTACTTC. Its translation: CASRGPTYEQYF. V and J are TRBV2 and TRBJ2-7; D is possibly TRBD1 or TRBD2 (5 bases each). CDR3 length equals 12 residues. CDR1 is SNHLY and CDR2 is FYNNEI in the germline V gene. The V and J ends lost 6 bases and 2 bases respectively, with 8 bases between them.

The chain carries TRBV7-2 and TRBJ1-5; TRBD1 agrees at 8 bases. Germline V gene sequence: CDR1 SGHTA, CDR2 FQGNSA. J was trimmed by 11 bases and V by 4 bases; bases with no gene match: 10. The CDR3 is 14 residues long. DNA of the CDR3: TGTGCCAGCAGCTACAGGGGGATCCCGTCAGCCCAGCATTTT. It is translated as CASSYRGIPSAQHF.

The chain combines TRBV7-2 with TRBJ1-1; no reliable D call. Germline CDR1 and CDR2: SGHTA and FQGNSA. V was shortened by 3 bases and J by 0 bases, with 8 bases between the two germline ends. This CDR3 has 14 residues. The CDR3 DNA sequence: TGTGCCAGCAGCTTCCAACGGGTGAACACTGAAGCTTTCTTT. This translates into CASSFQRVNTEAFF.

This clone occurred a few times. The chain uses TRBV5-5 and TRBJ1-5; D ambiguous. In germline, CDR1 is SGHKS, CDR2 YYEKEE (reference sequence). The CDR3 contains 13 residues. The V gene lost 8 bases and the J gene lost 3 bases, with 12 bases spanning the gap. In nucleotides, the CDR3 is TGTGCCAGTGAAAAGGATCTCAATCAGCCCCAGCATTTT. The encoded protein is CASEKDLNQPQHF.